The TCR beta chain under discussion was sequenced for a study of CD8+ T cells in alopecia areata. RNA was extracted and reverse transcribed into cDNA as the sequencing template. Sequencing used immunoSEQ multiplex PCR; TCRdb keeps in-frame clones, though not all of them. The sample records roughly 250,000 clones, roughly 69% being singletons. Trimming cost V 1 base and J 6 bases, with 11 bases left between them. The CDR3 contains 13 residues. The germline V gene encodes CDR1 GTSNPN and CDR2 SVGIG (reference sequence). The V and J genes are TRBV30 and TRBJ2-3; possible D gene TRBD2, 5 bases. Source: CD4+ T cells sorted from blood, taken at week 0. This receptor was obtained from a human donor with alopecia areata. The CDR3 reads CAWSALTGDTQYF. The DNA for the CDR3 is TGTGCCTGGAGTGCCCTGACGGGGGATACGCAGTATTTT.